The present T cell receptor beta chain was sequenced within a study of blood T cells in healthy people across ages. The germline CDR1 and CDR2 sequences are SGHTA and FQGNSA. Trimming stripped 5 bases from V and 2 bases from J, with 11 bases between. This CDR3 contains 14 residues. Isolated PBMCs totaled at least 7 million in each sample. It was with a sample-barcoded 5' primer and a J-beta primer mix that a second PCR of roughly 6 to 12 cycles was run. All cDNA molecules were each tagged by a template-switch adaptor with 12 random nucleotides. TCRdb re-called the 5' RACE reads with MiXCR, one entry per CDR3 protein. The data show roughly 800,000 distinct CDR3 sequences, with roughly 60% seen just once and approximately 21% held by the top ten.

The gene calls are TRBV7-2 and TRBJ2-3, with a tentative D call TRBD1 (5 bases). The sample taken for sequencing was blood. The sequence was obtained from a man aged 25 to 40 in good health. The CDR3 DNA reads TGTGCCAGCAGCCTCGAGACAGCCACAGATACGCAGTATTTT. Translation: CASSLETATDTQYF.